This T cell receptor beta chain came from a study of CD4 T cells in relation to SARS-CoV-2 and coronaviruses. Study context: ViraFEST: approximately 10-day antigen culture of PBMCs, then TCR beta CDR3 sequencing.

Data came from immunoSEQ multiplex PCR; TCRdb stores just in-frame clones and leaves some out. The table records 40,000 or so clones, more than 65% of them present only once. Broader study findings: Compared with monoreactive clones, crossreactive clones showed significantly weaker SARS-CoV-2 expansion.

CDR1 and CDR2 (germline): MDHEN, SYDVKM. The CDR3 sequence is 19 residues long. V shed 1 base and J 7 bases; nucleotides not matched to a gene: 16. Notes on this clone: Its antigen is undetermined.

This sequence originates from an adult with COVID-19. The specimen sequenced was naive CD4+ T cells from PBMCs, cultured in vitro. Subset reported: naive CD4+ T cells isolated by negative enrichment. The chain recombines TRBV28 with TRBJ2-1, with TRBD2 identical over 10 bases. The CDR3, as DNA: TGTGCCAGCAGTTTATTTCCTCGCGCCCCGGGACTAGCGACGAATGAGCAGTTCTTC. This sequence encodes CASSLFPRAPGLATNEQFF.